The next 3 T cell receptor beta chains were all read from a single sample in a study of blood T cell repertoires in COVID-19. Only in-frame clones appear in the TCRdb table, and some are missing; sequencing was by immunoSEQ multiplex PCR. The sample consists of approximately 200,000 clones, about 88% of them appearing once. The sample was peripheral blood. The receptors originated from a man between 65 and 85 years old with active or convalescent COVID-19.

The rearrangement links TRBV11-2 to TRBJ2-7; 7 bases match TRBD1. The CDR3 covers 12 residues. The ends lost 6 bases at V and 5 bases at J; junction bases unmatched: 4. Germline V gene sequence: CDR1 SGHAT, CDR2 FQNNGV. DNA for the CDR3: TGTGCCAGCAGAGACAGGGTCGACGAGCAGTACTTC. Its translation: CASRDRVDEQYF. Filled out from reference TRBV11-2 and TRBJ2-7, the complete variable domain reads EAGVAQSPRYKIIEKRQSVAFWCNPISGHATLYWYQQILGQGPKLLIQFQNNGVVDDSQLPKDRFSAERLKGVDSTLKIQPAKLEDSAVYLCASRDRVDEQYFGPGTRLTVT.

This chain joins TRBV20-1 and TRBJ2-1; 7 nucleotides agree with TRBD2. Germline V gives CDR1 DFQATT, CDR2 SNEGSKA (reference sequence). Trimming cost V 6 bases and J 2 bases; bases outside gene matches: 7. This CDR3 contains 14 residues. Written as DNA, the CDR3 is TGCAGTGCCAGTTCCGGGAGGCCCTACAATGAGCAGTTCTTC. It yields the protein CSASSGRPYNEQFF.

This clone was seen only a few times. The rearrangement joins TRBV7-8 to TRBJ2-7; TRBD1 agrees at 8 bases. V gave up 5 bases and J gave up 1 base; unmatched junction bases: 4. Per the germline V gene, CDR1 is SGHVS and CDR2 is FQNEAQ. This CDR3 contains 14 residues. CDR3 loop: CASSIGQGSYEQYF. The CDR3 DNA sequence: TGTGCCAGCAGCATTGGACAGGGTTCCTACGAGCAGTACTTC.